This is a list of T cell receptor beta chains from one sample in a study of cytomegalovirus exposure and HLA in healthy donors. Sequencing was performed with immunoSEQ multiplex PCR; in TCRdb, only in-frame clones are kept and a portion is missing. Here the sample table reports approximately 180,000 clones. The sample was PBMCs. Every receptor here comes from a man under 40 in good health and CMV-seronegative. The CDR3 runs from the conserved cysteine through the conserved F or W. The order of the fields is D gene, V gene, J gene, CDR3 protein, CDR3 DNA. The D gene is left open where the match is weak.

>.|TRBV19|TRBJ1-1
CASSSRGTNTEAFF
TGTGCCAGTAGTTCCCGGGGGACGAACACTGAAGCTTTCTTT
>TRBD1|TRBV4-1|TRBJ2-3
CASSQSDPGQGWVDTQYF
TGCGCCAGCAGCCAATCCGATCCGGGACAGGGGTGGGTCGATACGCAGTATTTT
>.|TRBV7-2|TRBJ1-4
CASSLTPGATNEKLFF
TGTGCCAGCAGCTTGACCCCAGGGGCAACTAATGAAAAACTGTTTTTT
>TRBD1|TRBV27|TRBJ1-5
CASSFTGGLAGNQPQHF
TGTGCCAGCAGTTTTACAGGGGGCCTGGCTGGCAATCAGCCCCAGCATTTT
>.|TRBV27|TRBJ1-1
CASSSQGAAFF
TGTGCCAGCAGTTCTCAGGGCGCCGCTTTCTTT
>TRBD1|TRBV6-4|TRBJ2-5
CASSEGQGPQETQYF
TGTGCCAGCAGTGAAGGACAGGGGCCTCAAGAGACCCAGTACTTC
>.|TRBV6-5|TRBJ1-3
CASSYSGAGSGNTIYF
TGTGCCAGCAGTTACTCGGGGGCAGGCTCTGGAAACACCATATATTTT
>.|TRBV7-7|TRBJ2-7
CASSLSDRSYEQYF
TGTGCCAGCAGCTTAAGTGACAGATCCTACGAGCAGTACTTC
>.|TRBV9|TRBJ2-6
CASSVEVYSGANVLTF
TGTGCCAGCAGCGTAGAAGTCTACTCTGGGGCCAACGTCCTGACTTTC
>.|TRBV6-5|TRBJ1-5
CASSRDNSNQPQHF
TGTGCCAGCAGCCGGGACAATAGCAATCAGCCCCAGCATTTT
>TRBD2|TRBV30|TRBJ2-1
CAWTGLAGYNEQFF
TGTGCCTGGACAGGACTAGCGGGCTACAATGAGCAGTTCTTC
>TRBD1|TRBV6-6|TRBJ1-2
CASSEDRGHGYGYTF
TGTGCCAGCAGTGAGGACAGGGGGCACGGCTATGGCTACACCTTC
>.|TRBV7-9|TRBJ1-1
CASSLGQGMNTEAFF
TGTGCCAGCAGCTTAGGGCAGGGCATGAACACTGAAGCTTTCTTT
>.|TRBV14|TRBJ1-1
CASSQKGVPEAFF
TGTGCCAGCAGCCAGAAAGGGGTTCCTGAAGCTTTCTTT
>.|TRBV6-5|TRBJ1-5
CASSYGGGSQPQHF
TGTGCCAGCAGTTACGGAGGCGGGTCTCAGCCCCAGCATTTT
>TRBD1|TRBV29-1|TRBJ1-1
CSGNRGGTEAFF
TGCAGCGGTAACAGGGGCGGCACTGAAGCTTTCTTT
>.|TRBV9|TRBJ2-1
CASSVGTSSGNEQFF
TGTGCCAGCAGCGTTGGAACTAGTTCGGGCAATGAGCAGTTCTTC
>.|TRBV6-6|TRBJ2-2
CASSWAGENTGELFF
TGTGCCAGCAGTTGGGCAGGGGAGAACACCGGGGAGCTGTTTTTT
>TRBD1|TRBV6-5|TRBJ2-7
CASSYGQGEPYEQYF
TGTGCCAGCAGTTACGGGCAGGGGGAGCCCTACGAGCAGTACTTC
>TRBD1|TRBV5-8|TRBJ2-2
CASSLRFTGALGSGELFF
TGTGCCAGCAGCCTACGTTTTACAGGGGCCCTAGGGTCCGGGGAGCTGTTTTTT
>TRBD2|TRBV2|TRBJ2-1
CASKSPGLVKHEQFF
TGTGCCAGCAAGTCACCAGGACTAGTAAAGCATGAGCAGTTCTTC
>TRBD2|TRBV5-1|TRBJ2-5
CASSLGLAGLYQETQYF
TGCGCCAGCAGCTTGGGACTAGCGGGGTTGTACCAAGAGACCCAGTACTTC
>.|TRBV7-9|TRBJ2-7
CASSKADYEQYF
TGTGCCAGCAGCAAAGCGGATTACGAGCAGTACTTC
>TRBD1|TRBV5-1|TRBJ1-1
CASSLGGQGALNTEAFF
TGCGCCAGCAGCTTGGGTGGACAGGGGGCCTTGAACACTGAAGCTTTCTTT